The sequence of this T cell receptor (beta chain) was determined in a study of blood T cell repertoires in COVID-19. Study summary: Donors in the United States, Italy and Spain gave samples during acute or convalescent COVID-19. PBMCs, B-cell-depleted T cells, or T cells provided the cDNA or gDNA that made up the material.

V lost 2 bases and J lost 1, with 11 bases in between. Germline V gives CDR1 KGHSH, CDR2 LQKENI. The CDR3 runs to 15 residues. The authors' processing: Nucleated cell number was recorded as an estimate derived from reference gene primer amplification. Generated by immunoSEQ multiplex PCR, the TCRdb table keeps only in-frame clones and is missing some. Clone size and V and J calls were adopted from that table, with D and trimming inferred from the DNA. The sample contains some 140,000 clones, about 85% of which appear only once. Input material: peripheral blood. The sequence was obtained from a man aged 55-75 years with COVID-19, enrolled during active disease. This sequence joins TRBV18 and TRBJ1-1; D is possibly TRBD1 (5 bases). CDR3 protein: CASSPRGGGNTEAFF. The CDR3 DNA reads TGTGCCAGCTCACCAAGGGGCGGCGGGAACACTGAAGCTTTCTTT.